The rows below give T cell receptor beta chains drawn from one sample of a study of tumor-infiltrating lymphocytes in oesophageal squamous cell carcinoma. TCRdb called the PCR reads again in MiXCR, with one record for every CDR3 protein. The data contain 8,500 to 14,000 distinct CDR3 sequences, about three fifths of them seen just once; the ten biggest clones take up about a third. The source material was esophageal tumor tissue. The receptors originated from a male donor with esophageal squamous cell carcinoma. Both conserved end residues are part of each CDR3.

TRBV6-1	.	CAISRTRETYEQYF
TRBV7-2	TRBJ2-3	CASSLATSGGSYF
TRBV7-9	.	CASSLEKTGSEQYF
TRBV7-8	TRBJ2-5	CASSLPGLASQEYF
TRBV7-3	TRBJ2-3	CASSLTSYGTDTQYF
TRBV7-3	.	CASSPGGPETQYF
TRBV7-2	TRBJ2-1	CASSSRLAGAYNEQFF
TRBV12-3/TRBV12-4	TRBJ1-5	CASSLTSNQPQHF
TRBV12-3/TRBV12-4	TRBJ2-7	CASSISSSYEQYF
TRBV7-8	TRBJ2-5	CASSFQEVQYF
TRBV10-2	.	CASSETSGFEQYF
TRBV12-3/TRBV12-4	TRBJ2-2	CASNLAYGELFF
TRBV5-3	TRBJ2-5	CASSLRSVKETQYF
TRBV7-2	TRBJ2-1	CASSLGTTYNEQFF
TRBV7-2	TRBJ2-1	CASSLLGPQQFF
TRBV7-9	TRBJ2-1	CASSSWTVSSYNEQFF
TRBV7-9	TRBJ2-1	CASSLDGGFVNEQFF
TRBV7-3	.	CASSLHRTSGGTGTQYF
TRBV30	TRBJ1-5	CAWSDNRDNQPQHF
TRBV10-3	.	CAISESTGTYGYTF
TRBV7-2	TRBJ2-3	CASSWDSPSTGELYF
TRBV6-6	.	CASTWGGASSYNEQFF
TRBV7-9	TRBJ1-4	CASSTDRGREKLFF
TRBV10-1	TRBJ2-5	CASSRTTQETQYF
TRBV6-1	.	CASEAGASGANVLTF
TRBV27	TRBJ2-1	CASSLGQGLDEQFF